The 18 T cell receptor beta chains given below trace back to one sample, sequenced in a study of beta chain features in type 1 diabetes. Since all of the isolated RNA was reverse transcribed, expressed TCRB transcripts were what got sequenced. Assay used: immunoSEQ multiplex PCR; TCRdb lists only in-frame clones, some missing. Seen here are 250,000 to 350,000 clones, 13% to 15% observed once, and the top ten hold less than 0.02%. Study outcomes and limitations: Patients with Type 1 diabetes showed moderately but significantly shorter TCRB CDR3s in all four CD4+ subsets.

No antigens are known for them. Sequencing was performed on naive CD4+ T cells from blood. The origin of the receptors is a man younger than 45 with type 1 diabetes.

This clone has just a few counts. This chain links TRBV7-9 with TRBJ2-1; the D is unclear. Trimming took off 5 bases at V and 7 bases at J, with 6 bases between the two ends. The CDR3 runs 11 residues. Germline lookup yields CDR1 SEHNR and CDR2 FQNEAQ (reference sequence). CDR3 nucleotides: TGTGCCAGCAGCCCAGGTAATGAGCAGTTCTTC. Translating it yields CASSPGNEQFF.

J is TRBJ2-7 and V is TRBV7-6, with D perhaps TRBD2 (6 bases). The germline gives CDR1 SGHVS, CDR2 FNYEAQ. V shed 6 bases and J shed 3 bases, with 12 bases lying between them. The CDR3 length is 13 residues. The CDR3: CASSYGLLYEQYF. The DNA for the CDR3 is TGTGCCAGCAGTTACGGACTACTCTACGAGCAGTACTTC.

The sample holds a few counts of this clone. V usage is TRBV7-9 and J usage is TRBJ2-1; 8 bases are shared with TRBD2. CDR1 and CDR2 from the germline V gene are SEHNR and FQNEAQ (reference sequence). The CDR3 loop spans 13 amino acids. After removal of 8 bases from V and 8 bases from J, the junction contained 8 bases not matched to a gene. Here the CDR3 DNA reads TGTGCCAGCTCTTCGGGAGGGCCCGATGAGCAGTTCTTC. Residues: CASSSGGPDEQFF.

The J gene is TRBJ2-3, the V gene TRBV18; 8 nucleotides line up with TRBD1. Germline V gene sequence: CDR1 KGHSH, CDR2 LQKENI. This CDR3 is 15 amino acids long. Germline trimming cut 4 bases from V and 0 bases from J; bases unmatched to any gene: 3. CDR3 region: CASSRGQGSTDTQYF. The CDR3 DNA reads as TGTGCCAGCTCACGCGGACAGGGTAGCACAGATACGCAGTATTTT.

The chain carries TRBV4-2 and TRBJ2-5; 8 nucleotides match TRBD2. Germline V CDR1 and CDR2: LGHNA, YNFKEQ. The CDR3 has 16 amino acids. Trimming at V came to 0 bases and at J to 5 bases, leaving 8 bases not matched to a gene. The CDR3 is CASSQELGREVETQYF. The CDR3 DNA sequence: TGTGCCAGCAGCCAAGAGCTAGGGCGGGAGGTCGAGACCCAGTACTTC.

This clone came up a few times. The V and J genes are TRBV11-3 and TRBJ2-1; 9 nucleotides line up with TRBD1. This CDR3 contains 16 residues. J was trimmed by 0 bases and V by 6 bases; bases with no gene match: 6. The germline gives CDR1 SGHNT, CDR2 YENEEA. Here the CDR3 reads CASSHRGQSSYNEQFF. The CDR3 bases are TGTGCCAGCAGTCACAGGGGGCAGAGCTCCTACAATGAGCAGTTCTTC.

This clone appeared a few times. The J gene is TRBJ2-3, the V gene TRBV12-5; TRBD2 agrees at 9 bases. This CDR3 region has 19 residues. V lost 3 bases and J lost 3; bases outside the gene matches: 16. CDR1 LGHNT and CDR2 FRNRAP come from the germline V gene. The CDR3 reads CASGFSRNRAGGLTDTQYF. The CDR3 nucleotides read TGTGCTAGTGGTTTCTCCCGAAATCGAGCGGGAGGCTTGACAGATACGCAGTATTTT.

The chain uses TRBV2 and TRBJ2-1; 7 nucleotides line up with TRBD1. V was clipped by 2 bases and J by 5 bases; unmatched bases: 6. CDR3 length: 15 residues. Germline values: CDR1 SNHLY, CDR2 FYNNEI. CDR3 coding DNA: TGTGCCAGCAGTGAACTAGGGGGCGTAAACAATGAGCAGTTCTTC. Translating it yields CASSELGGVNNEQFF.

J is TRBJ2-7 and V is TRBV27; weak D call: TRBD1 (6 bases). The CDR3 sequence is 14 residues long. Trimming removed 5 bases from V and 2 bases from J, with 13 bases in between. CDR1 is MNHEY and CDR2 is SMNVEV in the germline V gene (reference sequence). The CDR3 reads CASSNREGAYEQYF. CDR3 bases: TGTGCCAGCAGTAACAGGGAAGGGGCCTACGAGCAGTACTTC.

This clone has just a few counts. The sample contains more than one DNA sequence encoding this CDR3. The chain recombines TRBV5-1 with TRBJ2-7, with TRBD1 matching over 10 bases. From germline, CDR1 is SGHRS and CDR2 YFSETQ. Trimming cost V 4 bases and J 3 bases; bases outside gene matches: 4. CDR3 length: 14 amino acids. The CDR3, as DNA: TGCGCCAGCAGCCCGGGACAGGGGCTCTACGAGCAGTACTTC. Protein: CASSPGQGLYEQYF.

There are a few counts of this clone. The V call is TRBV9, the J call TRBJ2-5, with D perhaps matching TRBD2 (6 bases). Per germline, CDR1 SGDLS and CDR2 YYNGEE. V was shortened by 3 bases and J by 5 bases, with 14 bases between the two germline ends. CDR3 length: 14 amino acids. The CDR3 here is CASSASEGRETQYF. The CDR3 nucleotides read TGTGCCAGCAGCGCCAGTGAGGGGAGGGAGACCCAGTACTTC. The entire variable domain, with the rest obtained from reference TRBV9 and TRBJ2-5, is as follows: DSGVTQTPKHLITATGQRVTLRCSPRSGDLSVYWYQQSLDQGLQFLIQYYNGEERAKGNILERFSAQQFPDLHSELNLSSLELGDSALYFCASSASEGRETQYFGPGTRLLVL.

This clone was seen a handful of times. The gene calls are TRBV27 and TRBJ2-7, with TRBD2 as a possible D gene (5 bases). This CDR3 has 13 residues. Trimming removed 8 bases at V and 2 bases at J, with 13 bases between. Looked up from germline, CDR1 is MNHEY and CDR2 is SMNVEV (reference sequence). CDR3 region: CASSPGSAYEQYF. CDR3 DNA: TGTGCCAGCTCCCCTGGGAGTGCCTACGAGCAGTACTTC.

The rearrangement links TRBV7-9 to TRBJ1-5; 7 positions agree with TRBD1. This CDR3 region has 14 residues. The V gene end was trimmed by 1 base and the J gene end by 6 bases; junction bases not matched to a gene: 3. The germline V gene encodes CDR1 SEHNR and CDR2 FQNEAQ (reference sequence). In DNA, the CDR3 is TGTGCCAGCAGCTTAGGGGACAGCGGTCAGCCCCAGCATTTT. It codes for CASSLGDSGQPQHF.

CDR3 loop: CAWSVVAGITQYF. The DNA of the CDR3 is TGTGCCTGGAGTGTAGTAGCGGGAATCACGCAGTATTTT. The chain carries TRBV30 and TRBJ2-3; 8 positions match TRBD2. The CDR3 is made up of 13 amino acids. V was clipped by 0 bases and J by 9 bases; unmatched bases: 5. CDR1 and CDR2 from the germline V gene are GTSNPN and SVGIG (reference sequence).

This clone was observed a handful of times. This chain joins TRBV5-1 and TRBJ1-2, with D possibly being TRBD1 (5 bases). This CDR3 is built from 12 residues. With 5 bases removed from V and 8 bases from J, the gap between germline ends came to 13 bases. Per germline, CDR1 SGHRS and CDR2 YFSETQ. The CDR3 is CASRPGAYGYTF. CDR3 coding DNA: TGCGCCAGCAGACCTGGGGCTTACGGCTACACCTTC.

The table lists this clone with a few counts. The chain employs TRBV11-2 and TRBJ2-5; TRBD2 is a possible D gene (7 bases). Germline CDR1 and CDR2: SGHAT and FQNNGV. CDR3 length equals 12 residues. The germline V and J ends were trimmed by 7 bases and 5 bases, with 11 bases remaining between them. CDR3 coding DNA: TGTGCCAGCACTAGGGGGGGGGAGACCCAGTACTTC. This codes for CASTRGGETQYF. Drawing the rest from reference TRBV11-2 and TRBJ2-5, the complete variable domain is EAGVAQSPRYKIIEKRQSVAFWCNPISGHATLYWYQQILGQGPKLLIQFQNNGVVDDSQLPKDRFSAERLKGVDSTLKIQPAKLEDSAVYLCASTRGGETQYFGPGTRLLVL.

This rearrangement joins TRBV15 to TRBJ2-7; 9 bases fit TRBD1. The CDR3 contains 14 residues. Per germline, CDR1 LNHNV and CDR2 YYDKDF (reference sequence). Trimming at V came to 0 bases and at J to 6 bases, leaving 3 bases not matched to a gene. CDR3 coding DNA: TGTGCCACCAGCAGAGATAGGGGACAGGGCGAGCAGTACTTC. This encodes CATSRDRGQGEQYF.

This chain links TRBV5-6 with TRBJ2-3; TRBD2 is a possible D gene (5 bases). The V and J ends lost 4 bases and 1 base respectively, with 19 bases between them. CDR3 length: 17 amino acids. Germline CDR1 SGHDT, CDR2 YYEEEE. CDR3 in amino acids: CASSRRVLASGTDTQYF. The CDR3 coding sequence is TGTGCCAGCAGCCGAAGGGTTCTAGCTTCTGGCACAGATACGCAGTATTTT.